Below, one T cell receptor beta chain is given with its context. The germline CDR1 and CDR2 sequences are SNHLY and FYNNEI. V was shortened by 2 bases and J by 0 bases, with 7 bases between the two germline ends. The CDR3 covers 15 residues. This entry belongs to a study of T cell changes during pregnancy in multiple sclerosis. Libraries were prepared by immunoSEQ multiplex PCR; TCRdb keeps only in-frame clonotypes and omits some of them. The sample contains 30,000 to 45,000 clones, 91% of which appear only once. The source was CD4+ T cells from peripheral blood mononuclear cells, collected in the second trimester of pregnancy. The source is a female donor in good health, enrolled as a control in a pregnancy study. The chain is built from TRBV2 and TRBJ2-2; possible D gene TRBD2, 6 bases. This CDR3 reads CASSEWGANTGELFF. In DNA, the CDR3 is TGTGCCAGCAGTGAATGGGGGGCGAACACCGGGGAGCTGTTTTTT.